One and the same sample provided the 30 T cell receptor beta chains below, sequenced in a study of control samples from healthy donors and cancer patients. Assay used: immunoSEQ multiplex PCR; TCRdb lists only in-frame clones, some missing. The sample contains about 95,000 clones, roughly 80% of which appear only once. What was sequenced was blood. Source of these receptors: a man aged 30-40 years in good health.

This rearrangement joins TRBV5-4 to TRBJ2-5; weak D call: TRBD2 (6 bases). This CDR3 is 14 amino acids long. V dropped 0 bases and J dropped 3 bases, with 9 bases sitting between them. The germline V gene has CDR1 SGHNT and CDR2 YYREEE (reference sequence). The CDR3: CASSLDRREETQYF. In DNA, the CDR3 is TGTGCCAGCAGCTTGGACAGGAGGGAAGAGACCCAGTACTTC.

The rearrangement uses TRBV6-5 and TRBJ2-5, with 8 bases that match TRBD1. The CDR3 spans 14 residues. Germline values: CDR1 MNHEY, CDR2 SVGAGI. V trimming: 7 bases; J trimming: 7 bases; junction bases outside the gene matches: 11. CDR3 amino acids: CASTIDRGIGTQYF. The DNA for the CDR3 is TGTGCCAGCACTATTGACAGGGGTATAGGGACCCAGTACTTC.

The chain links TRBV7-2 to TRBJ1-2, with a possible D match to TRBD1 (6 bases). From germline, CDR1 is SGHTA and CDR2 FQGNSA. The CDR3 is 16 amino acids. V dropped 4 bases and J dropped 4 bases, with 19 bases sitting between them. The chain's CDR3 is CASSYGTHREGYGYTF. The CDR3 nucleotides read TGTGCCAGCAGCTACGGTACCCACAGGGAGGGCTATGGCTACACCTTC.

The genes are TRBV5-4 and TRBJ2-7, with D possibly TRBD2 on 7 matching bases. V was pared by 4 bases and J by 4 bases, with 21 bases between. Germline CDR1 is SGHNT and CDR2 is YYREEE (reference sequence). The length of the CDR3 is 16 residues. CDR3 loop: CASSRRGGAFPYEQYF. CDR3 DNA sequence: TGTGCCAGCAGCCGGAGGGGGGGGGCCTTTCCTTACGAGCAGTACTTC.

The CDR3 loop reads CASRWTKLNTEAFF. CDR3 nucleotide sequence: TGTGCCAGCAGGTGGACGAAACTGAACACTGAAGCTTTCTTT. This rearrangement joins TRBV6-5 to TRBJ1-1, with D unclear. The V end was cut by 6 bases, the J end by 0 bases, with 11 bases between. CDR1 is MNHEY and CDR2 is SVGAGI in the germline V gene. The CDR3 covers 14 residues.

The chain carries TRBV15 and TRBJ1-1; unclear D gene. There are 12 residues in the CDR3. Per germline, CDR1 LNHNV and CDR2 YYDKDF (reference sequence). The V gene lost 3 bases and the J gene lost 0 bases, with 2 bases spanning the gap. The CDR3: CATSSMNTEAFF. The CDR3 DNA reads as TGTGCCACCAGCAGTATGAACACTGAAGCTTTCTTT.

The chain has TRBV5-6 and TRBJ2-7; D tentatively fits TRBD1 or TRBD2 (5 bases each). This CDR3 is built from 15 residues. Germline V lookup: CDR1 SGHDT, CDR2 YYEEEE. Trimming shortened V by 2 bases and J by 3 bases, and 15 bases separated the two germline ends. The CDR3 loop reads CASSLPGRVDYEQYF. The CDR3 nucleotides read TGTGCCAGCAGCTTACCGGGACGGGTAGACTACGAGCAGTACTTC. The whole variable domain, filled in from reference TRBV5-6 and TRBJ2-7, reads DAGVTQSPTHLIKTRGQQVTLRCSPKSGHDTVSWYQQALGQGPQFIFQYYEEEERQRGNFPDRFSGHQFPNYSSELNVNALLLGDSALYLCASSLPGRVDYEQYFGPGTRLTVT.

V usage is TRBV21-1 and J usage is TRBJ1-2; TRBD1, the table's D call, was not compared with the DNA. TRBV21-1 is annotated as a pseudogene. The length of the CDR3 is 13 residues. The CDR3 DNA sequence: TGTGCCAGCAGCAAGAAGGGACAAAATGGCTACACCTTC. Protein product: CASSKKGQNGYTF.

The chain uses TRBV6-6 and TRBJ2-3; 12 bases are shared with TRBD2. V shed 5 bases, J shed 1 base, and the junction held 13 bases outside the gene matches. The CDR3 extends over 19 amino acids. Germline V gene data show CDR1 as MNHNY and CDR2 as SVGAGI (reference sequence). For the CDR3, the DNA is TGTGCCAGCAGTCACGTCGTGCTCGGACTAGCGGGGCGCACAGATACGCAGTATTTT. It yields the protein CASSHVVLGLAGRTDTQYF.

The V gene is TRBV18, the J gene TRBJ1-1, with no clear D. Looked up from germline, CDR1 is KGHSH and CDR2 is LQKENI. Trimming took off 3 bases at V and 8 bases at J, with 13 bases between the two ends. CDR3 length equals 13 residues. The CDR3: CASSPTWVEEAFF. CDR3 bases: TGTGCCAGCTCACCCACCTGGGTGGAGGAAGCTTTCTTT. The whole variable domain, remainder taken from reference TRBV18 and TRBJ1-1, is NAGVMQNPRHLVRRRGQEARLRCSPMKGHSHVYWYRQLPEEGLKFMVYLQKENIIDESGMPKERFSAEFPKEGPSILRIQQVVRGDSAAYFCASSPTWVEEAFFGQGTRLTVV.

Comment on this clone: This same CDR3 is encoded by further DNA sequences in the sample. This chain joins TRBV7-9 and TRBJ1-1; D is undetermined. Germline values: CDR1 SEHNR, CDR2 FQNEAQ (reference sequence). The germline V and J ends were trimmed by 2 bases and 3 bases, with 7 bases remaining between them. The CDR3 is made up of 13 amino acids. The CDR3 here is CASSLRRDTEAFF. The CDR3 DNA follows: TGTGCCAGCAGCTTACGCCGGGACACTGAAGCTTTCTTT.

V and J are TRBV10-3 and TRBJ2-3; 9 positions agree with TRBD2. Germline V gene sequence: CDR1 ENHRY, CDR2 SYGVKD. With 6 bases clipped from V and 1 base from J, the junction kept 11 bases outside the gene matches. The CDR3 is 17 amino acids. The DNA for the CDR3 is TGTGCCATCAGCGGGGCCGCGGGACTAGCAGGCACAGATACGCAGTATTTT. Encoded protein: CAISGAAGLAGTDTQYF.

CDR3 sequence: CASSGPGDDEQFF. In DNA, the CDR3 is TGCGCCAGCAGTGGGCCAGGGGACGATGAGCAGTTCTTC. The V and J genes are TRBV10-1 and TRBJ2-1; the D gene is possibly TRBD1 (6 bases). CDR1 WNHNN and CDR2 SYGVQD come from the germline V gene (reference sequence). The CDR3 runs to 13 residues. Trimming took off 4 bases at V and 8 bases at J, with 12 bases between the two ends.

The V call is TRBV5-1, the J call TRBJ1-5, with TRBD1 as a possible D gene (5 bases). The length of the CDR3 is 14 residues. The germline V gene encodes CDR1 SGHRS and CDR2 YFSETQ. Trimming removed 0 bases at V and 7 bases at J, with 11 bases between. CDR3 sequence reads: CASSLVGGSQPQHF. The CDR3 nucleotides are TGCGCCAGCAGCTTGGTTGGGGGGTCCCAGCCCCAGCATTTT.

The chain has TRBV5-4 and TRBJ2-2, with 10 nucleotides matching TRBD1. From germline, CDR1 is SGHNT and CDR2 YYREEE (reference sequence). Trimming cost V 0 bases and J 5 bases; bases outside gene matches: 4. The CDR3 consists of 16 residues. CDR3 nucleotides: TGTGCCAGCAGCTTGGGGGGACAGGGGAGAACCGGGGAGCTGTTTTTT. It encodes CASSLGGQGRTGELFF.

The chain links TRBV5-1 to TRBJ2-7; a possible D gene is TRBD1 (5 bases). Germline assignment: CDR1 SGHRS and CDR2 YFSETQ. The CDR3 has 15 amino acids. The V and J ends lost 5 bases and 0 bases respectively, with 15 bases between them. The CDR3 DNA reads TGCGCCAGCAGTTCTGACAGATTTCCCTCCTACGAGCAGTACTTC. Translating it yields CASSSDRFPSYEQYF.

This chain links TRBV6-6 with TRBJ1-1; tentative D call: TRBD1 (5 bases). Trimming cost V 4 bases and J 8 bases, with 11 bases left between them. CDR3 length equals 12 residues. CDR1 and CDR2 (germline): MNHNY, SVGAGI (reference sequence). This CDR3 reads CASSSQVSEAFF. In DNA form, the CDR3 reads TGTGCCAGCAGTTCACAGGTATCCGAAGCTTTCTTT.

The V and J genes are TRBV5-1 and TRBJ2-1, with 8 bases matching TRBD2. The CDR3 is 15 residues long. CDR1 is SGHRS and CDR2 is YFSETQ in the germline V gene. Trimming removed 2 bases from V and 6 bases from J; junction bases left unmatched: 7. This CDR3 reads CASSFGGGSVNEQFF. The DNA of the CDR3 is TGCGCCAGCAGCTTTGGCGGGGGGTCCGTCAATGAGCAGTTCTTC.

V and J are TRBV18 and TRBJ1-6; D unclear. Germline V CDR1 and CDR2: KGHSH, LQKENI. This CDR3 comprises 13 residues. The V end lost 5 bases, the J end lost 4 bases, and 6 bases lay between the germline ends. The CDR3 protein is CASSGPYNSPLHF. CDR3 coding DNA: TGTGCCAGCTCAGGCCCATATAATTCACCCCTCCACTTT.

The CDR3: CASRRQDTGELFF. CDR3 sequence (DNA): TGTGCCAGCAGACGGCAGGACACCGGGGAGCTGTTTTTT. The genes are TRBV14 and TRBJ2-2; no clear D gene. V was clipped by 6 bases and J by 3 bases, with 8 bases between them. The CDR3 is 13 residues long. Germline CDR1 and CDR2: SGHDN and FVKESK.

V and J are TRBV28 and TRBJ1-2, with a possible D match to TRBD1 (5 bases). V lost 6 bases, J lost 8 bases, and 25 bases lay in between. The CDR3 length is 16 residues. Germline-derived CDR1 and CDR2 are MDHEN and SYDVKM. The DNA of the CDR3 is TGTGCCAGCAGGGCCAGGTGGTTCGGAACTGGGGGAGGCTACACCTTC. Translation gives CASRARWFGTGGGYTF.

This chain joins TRBV9 and TRBJ1-2; D unclear. The V gene's germline CDR1 is SGDLS and CDR2 YYNGEE. Trimming pared 4 bases from V and 4 bases from J, leaving 8 bases between. The CDR3 is 12 amino acids. This chain's CDR3 is CASSTSGYGYTF. CDR3 DNA: TGTGCCAGCAGCACTAGTGGCTATGGCTACACCTTC. Complete variable domain (other parts from reference TRBV9 and TRBJ1-2): DSGVTQTPKHLITATGQRVTLRCSPRSGDLSVYWYQQSLDQGLQFLIQYYNGEERAKGNILERFSAQQFPDLHSELNLSSLELGDSALYFCASSTSGYGYTFGSGTRLTVV.

The V call is TRBV6-5, the J call TRBJ2-1; D may be TRBD2 (6 bases). The V gene's germline CDR1 is MNHEY and CDR2 SVGAGI. V shed 4 bases and J shed 8 bases, with 9 bases lying between them. The CDR3 length is 12 residues. The CDR3 region has the DNA TGTGCCAGCAGTTTTAGCGGCTATGAGCAGTTCTTC. This gives the protein CASSFSGYEQFF.

The rearrangement uses TRBV28 and TRBJ1-4, with 7 bases lining up with TRBD1. The germline V gene has CDR1 MDHEN and CDR2 SYDVKM. The CDR3 extends over 15 amino acids. J gave up 4 bases and V 4 bases, and 6 bases lay outside the gene matches. This CDR3 is CASSSGQDINEKLFF. The CDR3 DNA reads as TGTGCCAGCAGTTCTGGACAGGACATTAATGAAAAACTGTTTTTT.

Comments on this clone: Mismatch with germline at one junction end may stem from a read error. The rearrangement uses TRBV28 and TRBJ2-1; TRBD2 matches 12 bases. Germline loops: CDR1 MDHEN, CDR2 SYDVKM. This CDR3 region has 16 residues. DNA for the CDR3: TGTGCCACCAGTTTATGGCCTAGCGGGGGGGGGAATGAGCAGTTCTTC. It encodes CATSLWPSGGGNEQFF.

This rearrangement joins TRBV28 to TRBJ1-2, with TRBD1 as a possible D gene (5 bases). Between the trimmed V and J ends, which lost 8 bases and 8 bases, there was a span of 18 bases. Looked up from germline, CDR1 is MDHEN and CDR2 is SYDVKM. The CDR3 length is 13 residues. The CDR3: CASRDGPNSGYTF. Written as DNA, the CDR3 is TGTGCCAGCCGGGACGGCCCTAATAGCGGCTACACCTTC.

J is TRBJ1-1 and V is TRBV6-5, with a weak D call TRBD1 (6 bases). This CDR3 spans 14 amino acids. V was trimmed by 7 bases and J by 2 bases, leaving 14 bases between them. Germline V gives CDR1 MNHEY, CDR2 SVGAGI. CDR3 amino acids: CASIRRGFNTEAFF. In nucleotides, the CDR3 is TGTGCCAGCATACGCAGGGGATTTAACACTGAAGCTTTCTTT.

This rearrangement joins TRBV5-4 to TRBJ2-1, with 11 bases aligning to TRBD2. The CDR3 sequence is 16 residues long. With 2 bases clipped from V and 5 bases from J, the junction kept 6 bases outside the gene matches. Germline values: CDR1 SGHNT, CDR2 YYREEE (reference sequence). The CDR3 DNA follows: TGTGCCAGCAGCTTAGGGTTGACTAGCGGGGACAATGAGCAGTTCTTC. Protein product: CASSLGLTSGDNEQFF.

The J gene is TRBJ1-1, the V gene TRBV6-6, with 9 bases aligning to TRBD1. The germline V gene has CDR1 MNHNY and CDR2 SVGAGI (reference sequence). The CDR3 covers 15 residues. Unmatched junction bases numbered 11, after V lost 7 bases and J lost 5 bases. DNA for the CDR3: TGTGCCAGCACCAACCGAAAGGGACAGGGAACTGAAGCTTTCTTT. Translation: CASTNRKGQGTEAFF.

A few counts support this clone. The chain combines TRBV24-1 with TRBJ1-1; D is uncertain. This CDR3 has 12 amino acids. Germline CDR1 reads KGHDR; CDR2 reads SFDVKD. Trimming stripped 3 bases from V and 2 bases from J, with 3 bases between. The CDR3, as DNA: TGTGCCACCAGTGATGGAAACACTGAAGCTTTCTTT. The encoded protein is CATSDGNTEAFF.